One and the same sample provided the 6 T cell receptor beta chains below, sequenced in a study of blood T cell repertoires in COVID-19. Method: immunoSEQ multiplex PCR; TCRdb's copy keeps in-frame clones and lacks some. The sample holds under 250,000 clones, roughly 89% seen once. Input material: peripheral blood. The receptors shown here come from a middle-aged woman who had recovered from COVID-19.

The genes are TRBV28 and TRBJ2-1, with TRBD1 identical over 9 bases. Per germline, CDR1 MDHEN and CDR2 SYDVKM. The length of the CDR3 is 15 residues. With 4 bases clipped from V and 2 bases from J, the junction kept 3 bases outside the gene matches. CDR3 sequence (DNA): TGTGCCAGCAGTTCCGGGACAGGGACCTACAATGAGCAGTTCTTC. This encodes CASSSGTGTYNEQFF.

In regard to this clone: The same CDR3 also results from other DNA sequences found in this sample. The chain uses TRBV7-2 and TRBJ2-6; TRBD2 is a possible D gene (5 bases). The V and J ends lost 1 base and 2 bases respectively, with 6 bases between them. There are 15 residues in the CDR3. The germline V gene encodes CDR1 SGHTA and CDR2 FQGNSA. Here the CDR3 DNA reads TGTGCCAGCAGCTTAGGCGGGCCTGGGGCCAACGTCCTGACTTTC. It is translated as CASSLGGPGANVLTF. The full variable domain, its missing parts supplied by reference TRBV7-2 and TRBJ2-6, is GAGVSQSPSNKVTEKGKDVELRCDPISGHTALYWYRQSLGQGLEFLIYFQGNSAPDKSGLPSDRFSAERTGGSVSTLTIQRTQQEDSAVYLCASSLGGPGANVLTFGAGSRLTVL.

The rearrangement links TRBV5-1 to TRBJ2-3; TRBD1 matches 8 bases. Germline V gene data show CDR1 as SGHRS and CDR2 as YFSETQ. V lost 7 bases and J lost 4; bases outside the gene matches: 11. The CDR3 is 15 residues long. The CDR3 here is CASGRSGGRADTQYF. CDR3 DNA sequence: TGCGCCAGCGGGCGCTCAGGGGGCCGGGCAGATACGCAGTATTTT.

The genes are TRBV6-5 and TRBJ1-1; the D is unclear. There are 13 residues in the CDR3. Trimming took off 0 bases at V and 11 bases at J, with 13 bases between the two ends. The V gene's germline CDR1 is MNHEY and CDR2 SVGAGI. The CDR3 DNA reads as TGTGCCAGCAGTTACTCGAGGGCCATGGAGGCTTTCTTT. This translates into CASSYSRAMEAFF.

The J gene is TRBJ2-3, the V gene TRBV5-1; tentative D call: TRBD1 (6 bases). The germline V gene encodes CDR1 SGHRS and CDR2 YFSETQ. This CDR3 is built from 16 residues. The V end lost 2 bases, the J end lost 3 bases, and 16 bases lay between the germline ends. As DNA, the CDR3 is TGCGCCAGCAGCTTTGAAGGGGGACCGGCGACAGATACGCAGTATTTT. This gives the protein CASSFEGGPATDTQYF.

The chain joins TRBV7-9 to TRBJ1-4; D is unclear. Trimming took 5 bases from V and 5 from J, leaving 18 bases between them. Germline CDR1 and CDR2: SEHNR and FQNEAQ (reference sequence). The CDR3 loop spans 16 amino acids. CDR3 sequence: CASSDPRVDQNEKLFF. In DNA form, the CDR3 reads TGTGCCAGCAGCGATCCGCGGGTCGACCAGAATGAAAAACTGTTTTTT.